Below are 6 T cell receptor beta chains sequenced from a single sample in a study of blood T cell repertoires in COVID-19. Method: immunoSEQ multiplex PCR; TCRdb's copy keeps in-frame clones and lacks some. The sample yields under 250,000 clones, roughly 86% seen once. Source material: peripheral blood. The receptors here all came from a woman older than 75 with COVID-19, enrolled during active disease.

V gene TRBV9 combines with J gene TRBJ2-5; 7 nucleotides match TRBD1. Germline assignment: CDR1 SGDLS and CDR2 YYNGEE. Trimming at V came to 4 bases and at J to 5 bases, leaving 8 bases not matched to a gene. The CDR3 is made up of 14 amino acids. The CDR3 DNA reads TGTGCCAGCAGCCTAGACAGGGACCGGGAGACCCAGTACTTC. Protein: CASSLDRDRETQYF.

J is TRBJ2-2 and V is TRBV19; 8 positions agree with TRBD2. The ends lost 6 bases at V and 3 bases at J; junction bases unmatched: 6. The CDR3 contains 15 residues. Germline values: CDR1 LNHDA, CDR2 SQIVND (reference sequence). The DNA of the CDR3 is TGTGCCAGTAGGGTAGCGGGGTCATACACCGGGGAGCTGTTTTTT. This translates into CASRVAGSYTGELFF.

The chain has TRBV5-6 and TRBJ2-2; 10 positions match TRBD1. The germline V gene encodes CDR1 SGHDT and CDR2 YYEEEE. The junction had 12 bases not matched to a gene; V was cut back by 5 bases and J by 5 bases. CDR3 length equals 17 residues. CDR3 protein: CASRADRGQRLTGELFF. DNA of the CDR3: TGTGCCAGCAGGGCCGACAGGGGGCAACGTTTGACCGGGGAGCTGTTTTTT.

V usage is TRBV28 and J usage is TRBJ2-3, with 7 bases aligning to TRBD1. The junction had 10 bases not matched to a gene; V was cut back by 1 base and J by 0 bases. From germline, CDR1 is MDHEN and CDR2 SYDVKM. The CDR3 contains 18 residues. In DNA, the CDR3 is TGTGCCAGCAGTTTATTCCCCCCGGGACAGTCTAGCACAGATACGCAGTATTTT. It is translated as CASSLFPPGQSSTDTQYF.

The chain's CDR3 is CSADRDNEQFF. In nucleotides, the CDR3 is TGCAGTGCCGACAGGGATAATGAGCAGTTCTTC. The chain links TRBV20-1 to TRBJ2-1, with 7 positions matching TRBD1. The CDR3 is 11 residues long. The J segment lost 7 bases and the V segment lost 6 bases, leaving 3 bases of the junction unmatched. Germline V gene lookup returns CDR1 DFQATT and CDR2 SNEGSKA (reference sequence).

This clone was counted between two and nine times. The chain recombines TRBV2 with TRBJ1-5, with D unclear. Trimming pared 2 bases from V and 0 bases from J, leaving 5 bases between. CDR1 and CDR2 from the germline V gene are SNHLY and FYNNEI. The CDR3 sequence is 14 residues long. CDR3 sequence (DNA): TGTGCCAGCAGTGAAAACTATAGCAATCAGCCCCAGCATTTT. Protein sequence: CASSENYSNQPQHF.